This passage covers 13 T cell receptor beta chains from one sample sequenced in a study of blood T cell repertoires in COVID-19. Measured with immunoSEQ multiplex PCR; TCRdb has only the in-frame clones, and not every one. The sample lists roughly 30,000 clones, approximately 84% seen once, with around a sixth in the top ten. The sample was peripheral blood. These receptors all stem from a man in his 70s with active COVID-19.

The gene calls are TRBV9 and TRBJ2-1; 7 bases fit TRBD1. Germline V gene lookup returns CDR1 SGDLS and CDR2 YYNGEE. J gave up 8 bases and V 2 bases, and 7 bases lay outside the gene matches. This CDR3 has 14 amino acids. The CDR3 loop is CASSVLETGHEQFF. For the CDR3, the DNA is TGTGCCAGCAGCGTCCTCGAGACAGGGCATGAGCAGTTCTTC.

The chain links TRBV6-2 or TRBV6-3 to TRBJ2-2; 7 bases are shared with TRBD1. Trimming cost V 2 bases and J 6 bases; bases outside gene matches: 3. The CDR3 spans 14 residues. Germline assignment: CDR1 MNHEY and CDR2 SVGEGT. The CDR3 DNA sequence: TGTGCCAGCAGTTACCGGGACAGTTCCGGGGAGCTGTTTTTT. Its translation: CASSYRDSSGELFF.

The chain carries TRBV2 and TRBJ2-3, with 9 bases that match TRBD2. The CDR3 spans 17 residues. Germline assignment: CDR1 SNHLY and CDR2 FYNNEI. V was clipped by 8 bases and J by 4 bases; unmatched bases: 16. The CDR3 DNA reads TGTGCCAGCCGGTCGGGTATTCGGGCTAGCGGGGCAGATACGCAGTATTTT. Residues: CASRSGIRASGADTQYF.

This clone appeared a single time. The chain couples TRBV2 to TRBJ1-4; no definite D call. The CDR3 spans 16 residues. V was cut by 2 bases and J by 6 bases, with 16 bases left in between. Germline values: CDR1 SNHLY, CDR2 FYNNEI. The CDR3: CASSERKGGSDEKLFF. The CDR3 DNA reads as TGTGCCAGCAGTGAAAGGAAGGGAGGGAGTGATGAAAAACTGTTTTTT.

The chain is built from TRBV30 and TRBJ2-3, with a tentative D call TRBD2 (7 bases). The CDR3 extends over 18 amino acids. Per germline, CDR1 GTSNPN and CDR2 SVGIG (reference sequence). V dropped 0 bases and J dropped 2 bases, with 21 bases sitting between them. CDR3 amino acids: CAWSVQPWGRGNTDTQYF. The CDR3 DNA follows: TGTGCCTGGAGTGTACAACCCTGGGGGCGGGGGAACACAGATACGCAGTATTTT.

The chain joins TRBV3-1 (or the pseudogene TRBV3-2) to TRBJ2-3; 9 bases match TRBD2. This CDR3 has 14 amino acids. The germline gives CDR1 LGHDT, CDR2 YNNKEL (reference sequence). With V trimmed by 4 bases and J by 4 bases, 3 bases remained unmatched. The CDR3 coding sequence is TGTGCCAGCAGCCCGGCGGGGGGGCCAGATACGCAGTATTTT. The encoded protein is CASSPAGGPDTQYF.

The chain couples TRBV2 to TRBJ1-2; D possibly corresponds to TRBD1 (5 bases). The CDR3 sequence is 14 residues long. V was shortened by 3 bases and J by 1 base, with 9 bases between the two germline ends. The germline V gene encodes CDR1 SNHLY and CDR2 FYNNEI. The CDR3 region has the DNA TGTGCCAGCAGTGACAGGGCCGGTAACTATGGCTACACCTTC. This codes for CASSDRAGNYGYTF.

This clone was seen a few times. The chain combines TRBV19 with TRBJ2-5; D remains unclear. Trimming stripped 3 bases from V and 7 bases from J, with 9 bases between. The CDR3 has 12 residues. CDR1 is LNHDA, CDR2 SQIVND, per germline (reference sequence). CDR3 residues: CASSMDSGTQYF. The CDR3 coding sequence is TGTGCCAGTAGTATGGATTCAGGGACCCAGTACTTC. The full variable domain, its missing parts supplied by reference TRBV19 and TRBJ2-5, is DGGITQSPKYLFRKEGQNVTLSCEQNLNHDAMYWYRQDPGQGLRLIYYSQIVNDFQKGDIAEGYSVSREKKESFPLTVTSAQKNPTAFYLCASSMDSGTQYFGPGTRLLVL.

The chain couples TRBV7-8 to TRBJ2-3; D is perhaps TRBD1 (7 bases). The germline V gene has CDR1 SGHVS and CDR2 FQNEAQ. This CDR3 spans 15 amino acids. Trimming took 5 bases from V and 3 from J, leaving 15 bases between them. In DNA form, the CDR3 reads TGTGCCAGCAGCGACCGGACAGGAGGGACAGATACGCAGTATTTT. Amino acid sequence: CASSDRTGGTDTQYF.

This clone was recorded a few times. The DNA for the CDR3 is TGTGCCAGCAGTTACTTGACAGGGAACTATGGCTACACCTTC. Protein product: CASSYLTGNYGYTF. The V gene is TRBV6-7, the J gene TRBJ1-2; 7 nucleotides line up with TRBD1. TRBV6-7 is labeled an ORF, and its function is uncertain. CDR3 length: 14 amino acids. V lost 1 base, J lost 2 bases, and 1 base stayed unmatched.

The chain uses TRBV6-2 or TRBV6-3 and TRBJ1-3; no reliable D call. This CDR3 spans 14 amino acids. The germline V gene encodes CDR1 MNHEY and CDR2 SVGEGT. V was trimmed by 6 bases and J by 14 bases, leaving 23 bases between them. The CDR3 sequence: CASSLRVDGAVLYF. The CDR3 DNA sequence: TGTGCCAGCAGCCTCCGGGTAGATGGTGCCGTACTATATTTT.

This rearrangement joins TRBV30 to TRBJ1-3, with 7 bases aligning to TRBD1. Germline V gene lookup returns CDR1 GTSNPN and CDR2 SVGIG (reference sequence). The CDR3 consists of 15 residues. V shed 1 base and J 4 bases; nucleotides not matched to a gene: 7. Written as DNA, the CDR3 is TGTGCCTGGAGTGCGTCGGACAGGATCGGAAACACCATATATTTT. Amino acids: CAWSASDRIGNTIYF.

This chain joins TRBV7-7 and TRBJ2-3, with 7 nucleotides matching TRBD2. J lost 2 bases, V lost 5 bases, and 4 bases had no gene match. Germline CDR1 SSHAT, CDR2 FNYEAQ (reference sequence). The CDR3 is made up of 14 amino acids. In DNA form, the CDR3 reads TGTGCCAGCAGCCGACTAGCCGCCACAGATACGCAGTATTTT. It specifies CASSRLAATDTQYF. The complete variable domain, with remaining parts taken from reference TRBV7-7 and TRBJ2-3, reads GAGVSQSPRYKVTKRGQDVTLRCDPISSHATLYWYQQALGQGPEFLTYFNYEAQPDKSGLPSDRFSAERPEGSISTLTIQRTEQRDSAMYRCASSRLAATDTQYFGPGTRLTVL.